These T cell receptor beta chains were read from a single sample in a study of post-analysis software for immune sequencing data. TCRdb itself ran the PCR reads through MiXCR, one entry per CDR3 protein. The data show fewer than 900,000 distinct CDR3 sequences, around 42% seen once. The sample was blood. Every receptor here comes from a girl aged 5-17 years with multiple sclerosis. CDR3s leave out the opening cysteine and the closing phenylalanine or tryptophan. Fields, in order: V gene, D gene, J gene, CDR3 protein. D genes are given only for firm matches.

V: TRBV7-9; D: -; J: TRBJ2-5; CDR3: ASSSPTGQETQY
V: TRBV7-2; D: TRBD1; J: TRBJ2-1; CDR3: ASSLGTVTEQF
V: TRBV4-2; D: -; J: TRBJ1-2; CDR3: ASSQDRLDYGYT
V: TRBV20-1; D: -; J: TRBJ2-6; CDR3: SARDAGSGANVLT
V: TRBV2; D: TRBD2; J: TRBJ2-1; CDR3: ASSVGLAGGLSYNEQF
V: TRBV5-5; D: -; J: TRBJ2-6; CDR3: ASSLRRWGSSSGANVLT
V: TRBV27; D: TRBD2; J: TRBJ2-7; CDR3: ASSSAGGYEQY
V: TRBV20-1; D: -; J: TRBJ1-3; CDR3: SARGFGVSGNTIY
V: TRBV4-1; D: TRBD2; J: TRBJ2-3; CDR3: ASSHGTILGTDTQY
V: TRBV24-1; D: TRBD1; J: TRBJ1-5; CDR3: ATSDGGQGVNQPQH
V: TRBV6-1; D: TRBD2; J: TRBJ2-7; CDR3: ASSGPWAGGTYEQY
V: TRBV4-1; D: -; J: TRBJ2-7; CDR3: ASSQDHTAPPVYEQY
V: TRBV15; D: -; J: TRBJ2-3; CDR3: ATSRPASGDTQY
V: TRBV4-2; D: -; J: TRBJ2-5; CDR3: ASSQAGPQGETQY
V: TRBV30; D: -; J: TRBJ2-5; CDR3: AWSVRGGQETQY
V: TRBV6-5; D: TRBD2; J: TRBJ2-1; CDR3: ASSYGASGRAPMGEQF
V: TRBV29-1; D: TRBD1; J: TRBJ2-1; CDR3: SVEARTGAEQF
V: TRBV5-6; D: -; J: TRBJ2-6; CDR3: ASSLGPGPGANVLT
V: TRBV2; D: TRBD2; J: TRBJ2-1; CDR3: ASQGGLAVYYNEQF
V: TRBV11-2; D: -; J: TRBJ2-1; CDR3: ASSLGGGRAYRQPYNEQF
V: TRBV29-1; D: -; J: TRBJ1-1; CDR3: SATWDTEAF
V: TRBV29-1; D: -; J: TRBJ2-1; CDR3: SAHKTVSYNEQF
V: TRBV15; D: -; J: -; CDR3: ATSKTLRSQETQY
V: TRBV20-1; D: TRBD2; J: TRBJ2-7; CDR3: SAKQAGTSGRNSYEQY